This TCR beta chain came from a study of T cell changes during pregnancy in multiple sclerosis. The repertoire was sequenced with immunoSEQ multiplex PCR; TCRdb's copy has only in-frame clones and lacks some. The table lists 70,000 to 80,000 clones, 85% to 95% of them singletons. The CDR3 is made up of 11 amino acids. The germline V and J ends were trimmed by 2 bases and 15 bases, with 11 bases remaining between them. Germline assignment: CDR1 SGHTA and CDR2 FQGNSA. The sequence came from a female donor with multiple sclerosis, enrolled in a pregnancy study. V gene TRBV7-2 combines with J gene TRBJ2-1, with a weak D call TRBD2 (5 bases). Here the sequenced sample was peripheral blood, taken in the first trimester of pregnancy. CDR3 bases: TGTGCCAGCAGCTTAAGCGGTTTGAGGTTCTTC. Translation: CASSLSGLRFF. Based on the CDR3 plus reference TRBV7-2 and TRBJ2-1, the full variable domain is GAGVSQSPSNKVTEKGKDVELRCDPISGHTALYWYRQSLGQGLEFLIYFQGNSAPDKSGLPSDRFSAERTGGSVSTLTIQRTQQEDSAVYLCASSLSGLRFFGPGTRLTVL.